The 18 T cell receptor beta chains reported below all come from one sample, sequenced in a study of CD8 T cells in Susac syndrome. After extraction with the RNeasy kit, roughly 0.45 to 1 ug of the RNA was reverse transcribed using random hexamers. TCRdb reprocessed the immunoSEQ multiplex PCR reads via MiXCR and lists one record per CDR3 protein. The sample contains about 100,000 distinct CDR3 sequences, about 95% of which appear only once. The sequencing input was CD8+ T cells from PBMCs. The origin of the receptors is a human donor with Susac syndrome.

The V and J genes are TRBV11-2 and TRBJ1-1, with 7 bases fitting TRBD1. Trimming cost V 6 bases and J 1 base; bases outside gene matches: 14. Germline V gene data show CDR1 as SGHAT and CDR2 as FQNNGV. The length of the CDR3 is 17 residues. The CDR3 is CASRTGTVGPRNTEAFF. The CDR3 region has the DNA TGTGCCAGCAGAACCGGGACAGTCGGTCCGCGGAACACTGAAGCTTTCTTT.

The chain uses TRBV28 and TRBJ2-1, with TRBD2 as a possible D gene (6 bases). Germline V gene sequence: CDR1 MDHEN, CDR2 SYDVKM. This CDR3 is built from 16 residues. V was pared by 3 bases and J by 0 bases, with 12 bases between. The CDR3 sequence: CASSLGGQSSYNEQFF. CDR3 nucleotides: TGTGCCAGCAGTTTGGGAGGCCAGAGCTCCTACAATGAGCAGTTCTTC.

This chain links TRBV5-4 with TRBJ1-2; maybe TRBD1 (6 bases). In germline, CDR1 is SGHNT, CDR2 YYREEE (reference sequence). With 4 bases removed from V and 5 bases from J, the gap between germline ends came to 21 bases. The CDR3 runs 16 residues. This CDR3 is CASSADRGGNGYGYTF. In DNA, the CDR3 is TGTGCCAGCAGCGCCGATAGAGGGGGGAATGGGTATGGCTACACCTTC.

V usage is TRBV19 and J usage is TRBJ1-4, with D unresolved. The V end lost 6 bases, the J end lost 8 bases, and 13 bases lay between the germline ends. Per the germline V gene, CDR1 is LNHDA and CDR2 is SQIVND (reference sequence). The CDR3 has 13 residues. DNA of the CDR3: TGTGCCAGTAGCCGGGCCCTAGAAGAAAAACTGTTTTTT. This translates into CASSRALEEKLFF.

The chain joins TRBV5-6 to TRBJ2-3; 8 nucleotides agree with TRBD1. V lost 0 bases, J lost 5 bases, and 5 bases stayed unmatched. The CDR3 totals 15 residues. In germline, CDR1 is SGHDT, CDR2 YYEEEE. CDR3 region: CASSLAGGFGDTQYF. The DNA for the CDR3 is TGTGCCAGCAGCTTGGCAGGGGGCTTTGGAGATACGCAGTATTTT.

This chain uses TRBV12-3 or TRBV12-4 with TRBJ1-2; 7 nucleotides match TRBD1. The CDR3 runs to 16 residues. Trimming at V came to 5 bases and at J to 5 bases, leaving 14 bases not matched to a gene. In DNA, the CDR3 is TGTGCCAGCAGTCCTCTCCCGACAGGGTCAAAGTATGGCTACACCTTC. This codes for CASSPLPTGSKYGYTF.

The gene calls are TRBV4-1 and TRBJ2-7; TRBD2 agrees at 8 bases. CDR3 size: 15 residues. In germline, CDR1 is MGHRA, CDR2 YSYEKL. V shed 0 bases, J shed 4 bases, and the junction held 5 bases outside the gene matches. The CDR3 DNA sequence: TGCGCCAGCAGCCAAGAGGGGCTAGCGGGTTACGAGCAGTACTTC. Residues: CASSQEGLAGYEQYF.

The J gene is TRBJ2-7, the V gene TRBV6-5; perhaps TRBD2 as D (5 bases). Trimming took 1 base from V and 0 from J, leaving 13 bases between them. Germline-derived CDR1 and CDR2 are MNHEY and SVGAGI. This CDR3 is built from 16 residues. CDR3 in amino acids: CASSYFGGEDSYEQYF. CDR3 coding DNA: TGTGCCAGCAGTTACTTCGGAGGCGAAGACTCCTACGAGCAGTACTTC.

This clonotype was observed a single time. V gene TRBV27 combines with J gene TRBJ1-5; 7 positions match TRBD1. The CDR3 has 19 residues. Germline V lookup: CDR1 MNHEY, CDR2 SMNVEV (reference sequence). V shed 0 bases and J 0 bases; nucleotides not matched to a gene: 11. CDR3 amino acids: CASSLSGRTGDYSNQPQHF. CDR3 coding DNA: TGTGCCAGCAGTTTATCTGGCCGGACAGGAGACTATAGCAATCAGCCCCAGCATTTT.

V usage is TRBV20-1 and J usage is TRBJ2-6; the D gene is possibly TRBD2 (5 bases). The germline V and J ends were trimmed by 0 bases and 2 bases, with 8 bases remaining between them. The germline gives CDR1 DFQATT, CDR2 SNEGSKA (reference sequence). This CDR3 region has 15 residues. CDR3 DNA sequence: TGCAGTGCTAGAGATCGGGGAGCTGGGGCCAACGTCCTGACTTTC. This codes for CSARDRGAGANVLTF.

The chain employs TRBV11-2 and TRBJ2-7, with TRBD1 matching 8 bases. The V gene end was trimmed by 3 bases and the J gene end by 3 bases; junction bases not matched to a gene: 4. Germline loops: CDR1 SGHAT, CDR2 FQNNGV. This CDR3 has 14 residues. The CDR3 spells CASSLGQADYEQYF. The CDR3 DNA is TGTGCCAGCAGCTTGGGACAGGCAGACTACGAGCAGTACTTC.

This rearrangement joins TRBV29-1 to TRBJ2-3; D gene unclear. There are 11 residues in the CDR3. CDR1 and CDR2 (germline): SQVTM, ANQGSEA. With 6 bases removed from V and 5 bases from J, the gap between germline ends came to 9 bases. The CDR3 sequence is CSVDLLDTQYF. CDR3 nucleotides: TGCAGCGTAGACCTACTAGATACGCAGTATTTT.

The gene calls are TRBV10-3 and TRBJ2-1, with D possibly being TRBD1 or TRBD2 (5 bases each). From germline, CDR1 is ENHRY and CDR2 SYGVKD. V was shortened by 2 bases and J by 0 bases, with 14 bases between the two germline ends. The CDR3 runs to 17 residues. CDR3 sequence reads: CAISERSGTSSYNEQFF. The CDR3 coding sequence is TGTGCCATCAGTGAGAGATCCGGGACCAGCTCCTACAATGAGCAGTTCTTC.

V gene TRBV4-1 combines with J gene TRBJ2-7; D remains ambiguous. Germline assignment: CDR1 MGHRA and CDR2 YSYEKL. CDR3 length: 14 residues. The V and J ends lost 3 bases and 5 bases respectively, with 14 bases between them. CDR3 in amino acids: CASSHGASPDEQYF. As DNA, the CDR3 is TGCGCCAGCAGCCATGGAGCGTCCCCCGACGAGCAGTACTTC.

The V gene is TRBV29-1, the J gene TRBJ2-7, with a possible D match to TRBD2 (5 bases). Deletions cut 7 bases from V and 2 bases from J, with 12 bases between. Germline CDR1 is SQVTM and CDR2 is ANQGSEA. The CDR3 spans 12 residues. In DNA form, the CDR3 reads TGCAGCGCGGGGTCTGGAACCTACGAGCAGTACTTC. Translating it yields CSAGSGTYEQYF.

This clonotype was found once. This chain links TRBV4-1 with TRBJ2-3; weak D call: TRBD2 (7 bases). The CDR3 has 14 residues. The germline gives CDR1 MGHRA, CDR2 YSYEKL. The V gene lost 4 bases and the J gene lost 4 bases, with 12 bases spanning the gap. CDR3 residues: CASSPSGGSDTQYF. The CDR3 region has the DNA TGCGCCAGCAGCCCCTCGGGGGGCTCAGATACGCAGTATTTT.

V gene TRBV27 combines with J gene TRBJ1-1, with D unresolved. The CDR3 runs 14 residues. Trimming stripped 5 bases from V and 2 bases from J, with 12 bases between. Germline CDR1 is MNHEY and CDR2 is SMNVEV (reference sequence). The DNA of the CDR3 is TGTGCCAGCAGTACCCCCGGGTCCAACACTGAAGCTTTCTTT. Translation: CASSTPGSNTEAFF.

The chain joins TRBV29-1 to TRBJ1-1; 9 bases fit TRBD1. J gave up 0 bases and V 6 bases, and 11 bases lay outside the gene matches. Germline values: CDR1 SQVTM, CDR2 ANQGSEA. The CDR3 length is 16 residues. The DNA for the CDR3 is TGCAGCGTGGTGGACAGGGGAAAGGGCATGAACACTGAAGCTTTCTTT. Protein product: CSVVDRGKGMNTEAFF.